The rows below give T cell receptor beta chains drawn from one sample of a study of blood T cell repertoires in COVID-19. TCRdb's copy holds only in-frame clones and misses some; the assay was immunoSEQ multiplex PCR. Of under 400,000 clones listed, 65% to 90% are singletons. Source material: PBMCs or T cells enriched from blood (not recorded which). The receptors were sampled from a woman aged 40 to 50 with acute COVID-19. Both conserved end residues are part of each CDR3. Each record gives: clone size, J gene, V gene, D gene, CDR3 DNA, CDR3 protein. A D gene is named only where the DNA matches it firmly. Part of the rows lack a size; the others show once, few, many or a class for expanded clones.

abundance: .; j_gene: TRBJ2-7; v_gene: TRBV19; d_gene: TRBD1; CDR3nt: TGTGCCAGTAGTGACAGGGGATACGAGCAGTACTTC; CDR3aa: CASSDRGYEQYF
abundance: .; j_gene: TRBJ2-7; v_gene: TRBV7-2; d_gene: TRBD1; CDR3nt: TGTGCCAGCGGGACAGGGCGCTACGAGCAGTACTTC; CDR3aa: CASGTGRYEQYF
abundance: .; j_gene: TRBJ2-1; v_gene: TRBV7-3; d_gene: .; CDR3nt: TGTGCCAGCAGCTTACGCCAGGGCCGCTACAATGAGCAGTTCTTC; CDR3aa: CASSLRQGRYNEQFF
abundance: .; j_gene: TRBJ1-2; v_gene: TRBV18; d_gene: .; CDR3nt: TGTGCCAGCTCACCGGGAGATGGCTACACCTTC; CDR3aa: CASSPGDGYTF
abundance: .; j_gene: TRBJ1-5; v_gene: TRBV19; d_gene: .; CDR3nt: TGTGCCAGCGAAAGGGGGGGGGCTCCATATCAGCCCCAGCATTTT; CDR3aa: CASERGGAPYQPQHF
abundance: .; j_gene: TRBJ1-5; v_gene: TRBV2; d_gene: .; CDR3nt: TGTGCCAGCAGTGTCTCCAGGACAGAAGTCCAGCATTTT; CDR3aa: CASSVSRTEVQHF
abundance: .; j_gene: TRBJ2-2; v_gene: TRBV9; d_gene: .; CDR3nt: TGTGCCAGCAGCGTAGGGGCAGGGAACACCGGGGAGCTGTTTTTT; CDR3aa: CASSVGAGNTGELFF
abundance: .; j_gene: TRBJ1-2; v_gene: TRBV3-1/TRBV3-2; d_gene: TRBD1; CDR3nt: TGTGCCAGCAGCCAAGATTCGCCCGGGACAGGGACATACTATGGCTACACCTTC; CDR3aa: CASSQDSPGTGTYYGYTF
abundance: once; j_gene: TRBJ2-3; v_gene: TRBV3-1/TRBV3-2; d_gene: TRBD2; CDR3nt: TGTGCCAGCAGCCAAGCCAAGATACTAGCGGGAAGCACAGATACGCAGTATTTT; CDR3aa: CASSQAKILAGSTDTQYF
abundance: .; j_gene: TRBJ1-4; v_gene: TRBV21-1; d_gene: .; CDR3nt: TGTGCCAGCAGCAAAGAAACAGAGAATGAAAAACTGTTTTTT; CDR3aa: CASSKETENEKLFF
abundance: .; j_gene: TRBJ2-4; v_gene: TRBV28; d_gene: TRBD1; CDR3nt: TGTGCCAGCAGTTCGTATCCAAAGACAGGGGTTTCCAAAAACATTCAGTACTTC; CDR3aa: CASSSYPKTGVSKNIQYF
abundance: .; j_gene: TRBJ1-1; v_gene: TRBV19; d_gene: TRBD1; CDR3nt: TGTGCCAGTAGTCCGCGACAGGGGAGGGAACCCACTGAAGCTTTCTTT; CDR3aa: CASSPRQGREPTEAFF
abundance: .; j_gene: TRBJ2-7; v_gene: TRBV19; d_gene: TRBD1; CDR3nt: TGTGCCAGTAGTGCCGGGACAGGGTACTACGAGCAGTACTTC; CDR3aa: CASSAGTGYYEQYF
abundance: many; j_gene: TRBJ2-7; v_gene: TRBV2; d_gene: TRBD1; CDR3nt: TGTGCCAGCAGTGAATCCGGGACAGGGCTTTTTGAGCAGTACTTC; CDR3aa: CASSESGTGLFEQYF
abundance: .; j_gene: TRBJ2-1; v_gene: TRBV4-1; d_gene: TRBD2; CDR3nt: TGCGCCAGCAGCCAAGTAGCGGGTAGCTCCTACAATGAGCAGTTCTTC; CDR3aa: CASSQVAGSSYNEQFF
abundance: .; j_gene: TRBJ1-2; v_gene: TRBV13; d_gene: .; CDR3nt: TGTGCCAGCACCCAAACTGGGGGGGGAGCCCCCTATGGCTACACCTTC; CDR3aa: CASTQTGGGAPYGYTF
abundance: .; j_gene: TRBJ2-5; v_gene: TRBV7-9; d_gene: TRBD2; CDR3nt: TGTGCCAGCAGCTCTAGACTAGCGGGGGGCCAAGAGACCCAGTACTTC; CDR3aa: CASSSRLAGGQETQYF
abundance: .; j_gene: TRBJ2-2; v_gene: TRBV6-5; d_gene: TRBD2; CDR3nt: TGTGCCAGCAGGACCGGGACTAGCTTCTCTGGGGAGCTGTTTTTT; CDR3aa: CASRTGTSFSGELFF
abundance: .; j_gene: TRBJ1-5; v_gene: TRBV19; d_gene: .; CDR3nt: TGTGCCAGTCGGGGGGAAATTAGCAATCAGCCCCAGCATTTT; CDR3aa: CASRGEISNQPQHF
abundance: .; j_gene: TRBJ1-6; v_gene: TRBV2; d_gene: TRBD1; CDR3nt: TGTGCCAGCAGTGAACACTATTTTGGGACAGACAATTCACCCCTCCACTTT; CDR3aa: CASSEHYFGTDNSPLHF
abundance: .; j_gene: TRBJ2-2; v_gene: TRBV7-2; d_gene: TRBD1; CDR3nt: TGTGCCAGCAGCCTCCGACAGGGGGAAGGTGGCGGGGAGCTGTTTTTT; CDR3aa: CASSLRQGEGGGELFF
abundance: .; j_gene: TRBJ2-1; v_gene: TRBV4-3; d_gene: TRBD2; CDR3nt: TGCGCCAGCAGCCAAGAAATAGCGGGGGGTTCCAATGAGCAGTTCTTC; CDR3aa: CASSQEIAGGSNEQFF
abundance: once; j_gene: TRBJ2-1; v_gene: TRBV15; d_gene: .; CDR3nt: TGTGCCACCAGCAGAGTTGTCATCTACAATGAGCAGTTCTTC; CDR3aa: CATSRVVIYNEQFF
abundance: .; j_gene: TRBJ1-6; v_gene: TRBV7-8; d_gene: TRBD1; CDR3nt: TGTGCCAGCAGCCACGGGACAGGGGGAGGTTCACCCCTCCACTTT; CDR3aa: CASSHGTGGGSPLHF
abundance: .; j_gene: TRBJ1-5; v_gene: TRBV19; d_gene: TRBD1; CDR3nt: TGTGCCAGTAGTATTGCGTGGACAGGGGGCAAAACTTTCAATCAGCCCCAGCATTTT; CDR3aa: CASSIAWTGGKTFNQPQHF
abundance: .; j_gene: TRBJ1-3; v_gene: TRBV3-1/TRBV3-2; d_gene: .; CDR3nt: TGTGCCAGCAGCCAATCGGGAAACACCATATATTTT; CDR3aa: CASSQSGNTIYF
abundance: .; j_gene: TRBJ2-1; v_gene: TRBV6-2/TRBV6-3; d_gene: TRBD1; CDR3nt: TGTGCCAGCAGTGACGACAGGGCGTACTCCTACAATGAGCAGTTCTTC; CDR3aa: CASSDDRAYSYNEQFF
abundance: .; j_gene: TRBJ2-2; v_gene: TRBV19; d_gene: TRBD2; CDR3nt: TGTGCCTCTATAGGGACTAGCGTTGCCGGGGAGCTGTTTTTT; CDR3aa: CASIGTSVAGELFF
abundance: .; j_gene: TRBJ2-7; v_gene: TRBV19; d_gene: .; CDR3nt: TGTGCCAGTTCACCGGGACAACTTTCCTACGAGCAGTACTTC; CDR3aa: CASSPGQLSYEQYF
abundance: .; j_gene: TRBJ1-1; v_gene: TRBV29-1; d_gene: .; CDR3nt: TGCAGCGTTGAAGTTCAGGGACTTGTGAACACTGAAGCTTTCTTT; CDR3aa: CSVEVQGLVNTEAFF
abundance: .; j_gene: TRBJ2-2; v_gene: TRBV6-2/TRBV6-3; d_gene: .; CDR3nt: TGTGCCAGCAGTTACATGGGGGGATGGAACACCGGGGAGCTGTTTTTT; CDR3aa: CASSYMGGWNTGELFF
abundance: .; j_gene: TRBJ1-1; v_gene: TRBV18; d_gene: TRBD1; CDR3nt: TGTGCCAGCTCACCAGGCAGGGGGTGGGGTATGAACACTGAAGCTTTCTTT; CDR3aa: CASSPGRGWGMNTEAFF
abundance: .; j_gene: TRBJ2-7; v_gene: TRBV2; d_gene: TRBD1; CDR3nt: TGTGCCAGCAGTCCCCTCGTATGGTCGGGACAGAACTACGAGCAGTACTTC; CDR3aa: CASSPLVWSGQNYEQYF
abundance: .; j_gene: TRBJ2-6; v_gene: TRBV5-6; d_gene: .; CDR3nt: TGTGCCAGCAGCTTTCCCCACTCTGGGGCCAACGTCCTGACTTTC; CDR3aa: CASSFPHSGANVLTF
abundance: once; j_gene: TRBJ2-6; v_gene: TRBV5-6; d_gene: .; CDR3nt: TGTGCCAGCAGCTTGCGGCAGGGTTCTGGGGCCAACGTCCTGACTTTC; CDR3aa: CASSLRQGSGANVLTF
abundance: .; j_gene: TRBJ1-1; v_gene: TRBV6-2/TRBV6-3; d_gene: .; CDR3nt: TGTGCCAGCAGTTGGCGGGGGCTAGGGACTGAAGCTTTCTTT; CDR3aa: CASSWRGLGTEAFF
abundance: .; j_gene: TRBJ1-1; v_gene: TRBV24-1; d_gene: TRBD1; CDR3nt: TGTGCCACCAGTGATCCTGGGACAGGGAAAGGAGCTTTCTTT; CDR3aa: CATSDPGTGKGAFF
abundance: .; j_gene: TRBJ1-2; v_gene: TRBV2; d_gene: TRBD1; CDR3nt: TGTGCCAGCACCAAGGACAGGAAAAGGACTGATGGCTACACCTTC; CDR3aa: CASTKDRKRTDGYTF
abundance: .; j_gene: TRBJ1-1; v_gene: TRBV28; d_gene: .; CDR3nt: TGTGCCAGCAGGATTAGGGCGGGTGAGGGAATTACGCCTGAAGCTTTCTTT; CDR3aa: CASRIRAGEGITPEAFF
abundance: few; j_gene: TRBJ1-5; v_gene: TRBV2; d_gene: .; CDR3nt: TGTGCCAGCAGCGCAGGGAACAGCAATCAGCCCCAGCATTTT; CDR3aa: CASSAGNSNQPQHF
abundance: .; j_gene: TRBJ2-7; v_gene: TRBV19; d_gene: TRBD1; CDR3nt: TGTGCCAGTAGTATTCGTGGACAGGGAGCAGGCGAGCAGTACTTC; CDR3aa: CASSIRGQGAGEQYF
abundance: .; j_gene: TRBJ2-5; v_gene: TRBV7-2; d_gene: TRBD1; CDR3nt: TGTGCCAGCAGGCGACAGGGGGCGAGGGAGGGGACCCAGTACTTC; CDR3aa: CASRRQGAREGTQYF
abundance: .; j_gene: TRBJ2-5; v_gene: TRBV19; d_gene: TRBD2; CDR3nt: TGTGCCAGTAGTACGATGGGACTAGCGTCCCAAGAGACCCAGTACTTC; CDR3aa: CASSTMGLASQETQYF
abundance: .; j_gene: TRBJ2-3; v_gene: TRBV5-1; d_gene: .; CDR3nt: TGCGCCAGCAGCTTGGCGGGCAGCGGGAGCACAGATACGCAGTATTTT; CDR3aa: CASSLAGSGSTDTQYF
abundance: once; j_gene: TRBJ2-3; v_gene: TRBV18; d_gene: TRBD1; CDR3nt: TGTGCCAGCTCACGGGACAGCAGCACAGATACGCAGTATTTT; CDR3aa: CASSRDSSTDTQYF
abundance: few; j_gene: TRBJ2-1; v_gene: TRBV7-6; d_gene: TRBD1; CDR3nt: TGTGCCAGCAGCTTAGGGACAGGGATCTACAATGAGCAGTTCTTC; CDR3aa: CASSLGTGIYNEQFF
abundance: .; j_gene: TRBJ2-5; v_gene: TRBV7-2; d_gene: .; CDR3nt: TGTGCCAGCAGCACTGTACAGGTGGTTGGGGAGACCCAGTACTTC; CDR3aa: CASSTVQVVGETQYF
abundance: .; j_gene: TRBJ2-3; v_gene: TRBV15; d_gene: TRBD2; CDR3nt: TGTGCCACCAGCACCGGGACTAGCGGGAGAGGGACAGATACGCAGTATTTT; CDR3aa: CATSTGTSGRGTDTQYF
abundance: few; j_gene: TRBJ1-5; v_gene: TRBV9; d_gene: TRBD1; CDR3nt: TGTGCCAGCAGCGTAGGGGTGACGGGACAGGGAAATCAGCCCCAGCATTTT; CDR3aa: CASSVGVTGQGNQPQHF